The clone carrying this T cell receptor (beta chain) has a handful of counts. The data originate from a study of blood T cells in healthy people across ages. Using a J-beta primer mix together with a sample-barcoded 5' primer, a second PCR was run for about 6 to 11 cycles. TCRdb used MiXCR to reprocess the 5' RACE reads, holding one entry per CDR3 protein. Of more than 900,000 distinct CDR3 sequences in the sample, about 25% were seen once. This CDR3 contains 13 residues. Looked up from germline, CDR1 is SQVTM and CDR2 is ANQGSEA. V gave up 4 bases and J gave up 0 bases, with 7 bases separating them. Total RNA, at least 5.5 micrograms per sample, came from PBMCs. These data also featured in a second study, about T cells of mothers and their children. As reported in that work: Every mother supplied over 9.5 million TCR beta CDR3 reads and every child a few million.

The TCR comes from a girl between 2 and 10 years old in good health. This chain links TRBV29-1 with TRBJ1-3; D is undetermined. Sequencing was performed on blood. CDR3 nucleotides: TGCAGCGTTGTGACCACCTCTGGAAACACCATATATTTT. Protein product: CSVVTTSGNTIYF.